The T cell receptor beta chain under discussion was sequenced for a study of shared clonotypes between healthy human individuals (dated by TCRdb to the early 2020s). About the study as a whole: The cohort comprised a couple of women and a few men aged 18 to 49 years. Blood TCR repertoires of about 5 healthy adults were deeply sequenced to estimate repertoire size and the extent of clonotype sharing between individuals. For each donor, CD4 naive and CD4 memory were each given three plates, CD8 naive was given two plates, and CD8 memory was given one plate. Libraries were prepared and TCR repertoires were sequenced by different laboratories using diverse techniques, in order to increase sequencing depth and limit assay-specific biases. Per donor, leukapheresis produced somewhere between about 0.9 and 9.5 billion PBMCs. What the study reported, not specific to this receptor: When a few donors were compared, the shared fraction of clonotypes was about 5% for naive CD4, roughly 3.3% for naive CD8, 2% to 2.5% for memory CD4, and approximately 0.4% for memory CD8. Because the study included a small number of donors, the genetic and exposure-history diversity represented was limited. Estimated clonotype richness was generally larger for naive than for memory subsets. Even with the large sequencing depth, rarefaction of the sorted-subset datasets indicated that sequencing was incomplete. Only blood was sampled, and tissue TCR repertoires likely differ from those in blood. Higher generation probabilities were observed for clonotypes shared by all four sorted-subset donors than for non-shared clonotypes. Pairwise subsampling indicated that sequencing depth was expected to affect the degree of clonotype sharing among donors.

The CDR3 runs 14 amino acids, cysteine and phenylalanine included. The only DNA kept is the CDR3, 42 bases in frame from the first base. The germline V gene specifies SGHTA as CDR1 and FQGNSA as CDR2. For this chain, trimming is 5 bases at the V end and 7 bases at the J end, and the number of junction bases without a gene match is 7. The donors were healthy, HIV-negative adults who had no recently reported acute infections or vaccinations. Only Caucasian adults living in Nashville, Tennessee, USA were represented among the donors. CD4+ T cells were enriched through magnetic negative selection, after which naive cells were positively selected on CD45RA and the remaining negative fraction served as the memory subset. After blood collection by leukapheresis, PBMCs were isolated using Ficoll-Histopaque density gradient centrifugation and then cryopreserved in the vapor phase of liquid nitrogen. Analytical flow cytometry was used to check the purity and quantity of each magnetically sorted T cell population. Genomic DNA was isolated from every sorted fraction and measured by UV absorbance on a Nanodrop 2000c.

Using the deep immunoSEQ assay, TCR CDR3 regions were amplified from genomic DNA by multiplex PCR. Genomic DNA extracted from each cell subset was distributed evenly over all wells of several immunoSEQ 96-well plates, and each plate served as one replicate. For sorted subsets, each replicate PCR was loaded with roughly 0.2 ug genomic DNA, equivalent to some 31,000 T cell genomes. Purified libraries were quantified with a Qubit 3.0 fluorometer, sized on a Bioanalyzer 2100, and re-quantified with the KAPA Library Quantification kit. Each immunoSEQ 96-well plate was sequenced on its own single-read 150-cycle Illumina NextSeq 550 flow cell. The authors' pipeline ran thus. Because the immunoSEQ output held only junctional sequences and lacked quality scores, the filtering could not match the filtering applied to full-length reads. To assign V/J genes and CDR3, sequences were annotated against IMGT germline references using PyIR, a Python wrapper for IgBLAST v1.9. Reads were removed for weak V/J assignments (E-value above 1e-6), missing CDR3, stop codons, out-of-frame junctions, or ambiguous translated residues. V3J clonotypes were defined by identical inferred V gene, J gene, and CDR3 amino acid sequence. Percentage overlap between repertoires was calculated by dividing the number of shared unique clonotypes by the size of the smaller repertoire. RTK rarefaction, the Chao1 estimator, and Recon v2.1 estimates of unobserved clonotypes were used to assess repertoire richness. OLGA was used to compute generation probabilities for all TCRbeta clonotypes that the gDNA method yielded from several donors. TCRdb re-hosts the immuneACCESS table, in-frame sequences only. Its copies lack some clones; in the studies checked, an unresolved V gene accounts for under half of them, and the cause for the rest is not known. Clone size and the V and J calls come from that table; the DNA yielded D and trimming. Here the sample has some 1,400,000 clones; roughly 96% occur a single time. The top ten constitute 1.2% of the sample.

This clone showed up just once. No antigen is known for it. One base away there is no much larger clone; base qualities are not given. The V gene is TRBV7-2 and the J gene is TRBJ1-4; 7 central nucleotides agree with TRBD1. The clonotype comes from a man between 25 and 39 years old in good health. Source material: naive CD4+ T cells sorted from blood. What this sample's cell subset or site label stands for: CD45RA+ positively selected. CDR3 sequence: CASSRWTGGEKLFF. The DNA is TGTGCCAGCAGCCGCTGGACAGGCGGTGAAAAACTGTTTTTT.